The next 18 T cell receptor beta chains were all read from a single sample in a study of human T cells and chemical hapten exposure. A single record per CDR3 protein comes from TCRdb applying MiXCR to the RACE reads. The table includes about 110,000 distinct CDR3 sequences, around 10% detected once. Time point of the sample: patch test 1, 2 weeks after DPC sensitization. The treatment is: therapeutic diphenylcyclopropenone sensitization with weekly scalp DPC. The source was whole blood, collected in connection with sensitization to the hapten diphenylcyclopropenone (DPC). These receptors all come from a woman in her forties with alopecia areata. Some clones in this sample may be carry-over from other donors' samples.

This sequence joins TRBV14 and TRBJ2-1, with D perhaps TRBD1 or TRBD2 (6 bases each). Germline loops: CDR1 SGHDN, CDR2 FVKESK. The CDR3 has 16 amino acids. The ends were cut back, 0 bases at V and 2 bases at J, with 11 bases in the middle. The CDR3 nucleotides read TGTGCCAGCAGCCAAGAGAGGGGGGCTACCTACAATGAGCAGTTCTTC. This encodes CASSQERGATYNEQFF.

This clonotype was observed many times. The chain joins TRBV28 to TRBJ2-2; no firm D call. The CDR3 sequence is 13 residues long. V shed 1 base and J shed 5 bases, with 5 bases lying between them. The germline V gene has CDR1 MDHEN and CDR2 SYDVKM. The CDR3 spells CASSLYPTGELFF. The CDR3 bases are TGTGCCAGCAGTTTATACCCAACCGGGGAGCTGTTTTTT.

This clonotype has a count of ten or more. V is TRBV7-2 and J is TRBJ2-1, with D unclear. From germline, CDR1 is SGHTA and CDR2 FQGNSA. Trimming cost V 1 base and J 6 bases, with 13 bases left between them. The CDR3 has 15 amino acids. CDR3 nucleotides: TGTGCCAGCAGCTTAGTAGCTGGTCCCAGCAATGAGCAGTTCTTC. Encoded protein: CASSLVAGPSNEQFF.

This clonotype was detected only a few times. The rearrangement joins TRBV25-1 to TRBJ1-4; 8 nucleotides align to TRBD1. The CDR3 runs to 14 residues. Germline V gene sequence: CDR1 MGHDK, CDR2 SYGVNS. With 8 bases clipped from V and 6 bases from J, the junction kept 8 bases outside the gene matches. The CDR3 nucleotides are TGTGCCAGCCTTAGACAGGGGCGGTATGAAAAACTGTTTTTT. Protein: CASLRQGRYEKLFF.

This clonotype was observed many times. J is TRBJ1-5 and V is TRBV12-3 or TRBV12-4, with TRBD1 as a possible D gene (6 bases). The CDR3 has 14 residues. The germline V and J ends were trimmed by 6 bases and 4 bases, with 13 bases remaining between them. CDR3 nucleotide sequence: TGTGCCAGCAGCCAGGGGTTGGGAAATCAGCCCCAGCATTTT. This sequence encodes CASSQGLGNQPQHF.

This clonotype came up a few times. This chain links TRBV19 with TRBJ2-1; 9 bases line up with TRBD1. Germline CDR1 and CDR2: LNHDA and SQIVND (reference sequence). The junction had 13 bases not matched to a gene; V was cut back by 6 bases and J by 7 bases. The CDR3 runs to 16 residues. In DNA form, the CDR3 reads TGTGCCAGTAGCGAAAAAGGGGGGGACAGGGTGAATGAGCAGTTCTTC. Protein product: CASSEKGGDRVNEQFF.

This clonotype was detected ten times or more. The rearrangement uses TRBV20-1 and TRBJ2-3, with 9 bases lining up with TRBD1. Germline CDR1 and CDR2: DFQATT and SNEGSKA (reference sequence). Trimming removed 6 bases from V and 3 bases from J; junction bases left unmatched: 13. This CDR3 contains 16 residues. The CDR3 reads CSAPPDRDRVTDTQYF. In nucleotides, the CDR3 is TGCAGTGCCCCCCCGGACCGGGACAGGGTAACAGATACGCAGTATTTT.

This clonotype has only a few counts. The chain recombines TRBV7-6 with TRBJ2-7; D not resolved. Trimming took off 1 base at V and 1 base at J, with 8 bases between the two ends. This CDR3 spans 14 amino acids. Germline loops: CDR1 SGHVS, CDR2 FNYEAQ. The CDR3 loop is CASSLEGESYEQYF. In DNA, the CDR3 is TGTGCCAGCAGCTTAGAGGGTGAATCCTACGAGCAGTACTTC.

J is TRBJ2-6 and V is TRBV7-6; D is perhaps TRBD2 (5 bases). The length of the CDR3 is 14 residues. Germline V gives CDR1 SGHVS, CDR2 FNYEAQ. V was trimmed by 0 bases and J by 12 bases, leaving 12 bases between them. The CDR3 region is CASSLARGGGVLTF. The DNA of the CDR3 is TGTGCCAGCAGCTTAGCAAGAGGAGGTGGCGTCCTGACTTTC.

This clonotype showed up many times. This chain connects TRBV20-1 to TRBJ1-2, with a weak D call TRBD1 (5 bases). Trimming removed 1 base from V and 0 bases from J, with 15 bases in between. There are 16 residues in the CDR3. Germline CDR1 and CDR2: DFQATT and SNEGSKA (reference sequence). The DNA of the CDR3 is TGCAGTGCTAGAGTAGGGGCAGACGGAGCTAACTATGGCTACACCTTC. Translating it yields CSARVGADGANYGYTF.

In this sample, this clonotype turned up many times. The CDR3 region has the DNA TGTGCCAGCAGCTTGGGGTGGGGAGGCACTGAAGCTTTCTTT. Encoded protein: CASSLGWGGTEAFF. The V gene is TRBV5-4, the J gene TRBJ1-1; no definite D call. Trimming left V 0 bases short and J 4 bases short, with 10 bases between. This CDR3 is 14 amino acids long. CDR1 and CDR2 from the germline V gene are SGHNT and YYREEE (reference sequence).

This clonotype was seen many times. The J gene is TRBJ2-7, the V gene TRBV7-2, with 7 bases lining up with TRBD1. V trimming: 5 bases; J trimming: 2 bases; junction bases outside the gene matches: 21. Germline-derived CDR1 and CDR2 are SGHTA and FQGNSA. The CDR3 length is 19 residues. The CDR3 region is CASSRPRRDSERNPYEQYF. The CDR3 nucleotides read TGTGCCAGCAGCCGGCCCCGCCGGGACAGCGAAAGAAACCCCTACGAGCAGTACTTC.

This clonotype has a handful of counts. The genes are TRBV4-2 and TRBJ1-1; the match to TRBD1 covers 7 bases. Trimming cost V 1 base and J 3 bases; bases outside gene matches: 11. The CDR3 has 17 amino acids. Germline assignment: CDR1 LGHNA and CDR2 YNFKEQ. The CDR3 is CASSQVLRRDSYTEAFF. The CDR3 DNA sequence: TGTGCCAGCAGCCAAGTACTCCGGAGGGACAGCTACACTGAAGCTTTCTTT.

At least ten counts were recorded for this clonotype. CDR3 bases: TGTGCCAGTAGTATCCTAGCGGGAGTGTCCTACAATGAGCAGTTCTTC. Encoded protein: CASSILAGVSYNEQFF. This chain connects TRBV19 to TRBJ2-1; 10 nucleotides match TRBD2. The ends lost 3 bases at V and 1 base at J; junction bases unmatched: 3. From germline, CDR1 is LNHDA and CDR2 SQIVND (reference sequence). The CDR3 runs to 16 residues.

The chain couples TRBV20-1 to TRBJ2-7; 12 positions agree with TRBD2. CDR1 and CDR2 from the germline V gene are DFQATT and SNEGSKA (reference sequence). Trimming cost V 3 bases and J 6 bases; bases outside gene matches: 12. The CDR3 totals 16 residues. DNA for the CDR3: TGCAGTGCTAGGAGGCCGGCTAGCGGGAGGGCCAGCGAGCAGTACTTC. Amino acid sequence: CSARRPASGRASEQYF.

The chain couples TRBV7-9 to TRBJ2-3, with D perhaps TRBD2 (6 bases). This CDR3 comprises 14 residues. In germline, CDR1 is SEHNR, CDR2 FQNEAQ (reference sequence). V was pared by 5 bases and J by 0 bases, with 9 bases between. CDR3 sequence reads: CASSPGTSTDTQYF. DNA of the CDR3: TGTGCCAGCAGCCCGGGGACTAGCACAGATACGCAGTATTTT.

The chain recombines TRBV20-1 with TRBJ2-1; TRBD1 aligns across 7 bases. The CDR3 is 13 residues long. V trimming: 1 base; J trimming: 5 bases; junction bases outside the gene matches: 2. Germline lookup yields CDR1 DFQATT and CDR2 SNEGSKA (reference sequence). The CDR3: CSARGGQNNEQFF. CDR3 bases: TGCAGTGCTAGAGGGGGACAGAACAATGAGCAGTTCTTC.

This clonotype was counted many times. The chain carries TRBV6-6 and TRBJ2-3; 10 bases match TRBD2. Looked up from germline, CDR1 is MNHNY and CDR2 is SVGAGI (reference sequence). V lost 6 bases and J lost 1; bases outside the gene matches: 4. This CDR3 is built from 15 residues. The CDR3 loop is CASSVAGGGTDTQYF. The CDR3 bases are TGTGCCAGCAGCGTAGCGGGGGGAGGCACAGATACGCAGTATTTT.